This TCR beta chain was profiled in a study of PD-1 blockade in classical Hodgkin lymphoma. Comment on this clone: Antigen: not known.

Study-wide results and limits: Patients starting nivolumab under 1 year after ASCT were excluded. No one has yet defined what causes the repertoire differences, which may be disease activity or prior therapy.

Generated by immunoSEQ multiplex PCR, the TCRdb table keeps only in-frame clones and is missing some. The table has about 110,000 clones, around nine tenths seen once. Trimming shortened V by 4 bases and J by 3 bases, and 8 bases separated the two germline ends. Germline V gene sequence: CDR1 SGHKS, CDR2 YYEKEE (reference sequence). This CDR3 has 13 residues. The sample's time point: cycle 4 day 1 (C4D1), after 5 to 7 weeks of nivolumab. Relapses following autologous stem cell transplantation were seen in all patients, with brentuximab vedotin exposure varying. The rearrangement joins TRBV5-5 to TRBJ2-1, with a tentative D call TRBD1 (6 bases). The material sequenced was peripheral blood mononuclear cells (PBMCs), taken before the fourth cycle of nivolumab. The sequence was collected from a human donor with classical Hodgkin lymphoma. The CDR3 is CASSPGHYNEQFF. The CDR3 region has the DNA TGTGCCAGCAGCCCGGGACACTACAATGAGCAGTTCTTC.